These 15 T cell receptor beta chains were sequenced from one sample in a study of blood T cell repertoires in COVID-19. Sequencing used immunoSEQ multiplex PCR; TCRdb keeps in-frame clones, though not all of them. Of about 100,000 clones detected, 80% to 95% appear once; the ten largest clones hold around 5.7%. What was sequenced was peripheral blood. These receptors were collected from a man aged 65 to 85 with acute or convalescent COVID-19.

The genes are TRBV4-2 and TRBJ1-5, with D possibly being TRBD1 (5 bases). The CDR3 totals 15 residues. CDR1 is LGHNA and CDR2 is YNFKEQ in the germline V gene. V was cut by 4 bases and J by 4 bases, with 14 bases left in between. In nucleotides, the CDR3 is TGTGCCAGCAGCCCTTCGACAGTCCTTAATCAGCCCCAGCATTTT. This codes for CASSPSTVLNQPQHF.

The rearrangement uses TRBV29-1 and TRBJ2-1, with TRBD1 as a possible D gene (5 bases). The germline V gene encodes CDR1 SQVTM and CDR2 ANQGSEA. V lost 2 bases and J lost 8, with 7 bases in between. This CDR3 spans 11 amino acids. The CDR3 reads CSVERGHEQFF. The CDR3 DNA follows: TGCAGCGTTGAAAGGGGCCATGAGCAGTTCTTC.

This CDR3 reads CASSPHMNTGELFF. DNA of the CDR3: TGTGCCAGCAGCCCTCACATGAACACCGGGGAGCTGTTTTTT. The chain recombines TRBV9 with TRBJ2-2; no firm D call. Germline CDR1 is SGDLS and CDR2 is YYNGEE. V lost 4 bases and J lost 1, with 8 bases in between. This CDR3 is built from 14 residues. The variable domain in full, with the rest retrieved from reference TRBV9 and TRBJ2-2, is DSGVTQTPKHLITATGQRVTLRCSPRSGDLSVYWYQQSLDQGLQFLIQYYNGEERAKGNILERFSAQQFPDLHSELNLSSLELGDSALYFCASSPHMNTGELFFGEGSRLTVL.

The V gene is TRBV19, the J gene TRBJ1-4, with 8 bases identical to TRBD1. Germline V gives CDR1 LNHDA, CDR2 SQIVND (reference sequence). CDR3 size: 17 residues. V dropped 6 bases and J dropped 1; count of bases not matched to a gene: 10. CDR3 bases: TGTGCCAGTAGCCAAGGACAGGGAAGGCGAACTAATGAAAAACTGTTTTTT. As protein: CASSQGQGRRTNEKLFF.

This chain connects TRBV10-3 to TRBJ2-5; 8 bases are shared with TRBD1. Germline V CDR1 and CDR2: ENHRY, SYGVKD. The CDR3 is 12 amino acids. V shed 6 bases and J 4 bases; nucleotides not matched to a gene: 1. The CDR3 nucleotides are TGTGCCATCAGACAGGGGGGAGAGACCCAGTACTTC. Protein sequence: CAIRQGGETQYF.

The J gene is TRBJ2-3, the V gene TRBV20-1, with a weak D call TRBD1 (7 bases). This CDR3 has 11 residues. The V and J ends lost 7 bases and 7 bases respectively, with 12 bases between them. From germline, CDR1 is DFQATT and CDR2 SNEGSKA (reference sequence). This CDR3 reads CSGGGGNTQYF. CDR3 nucleotides: TGCAGTGGAGGGGGCGGGAATACGCAGTATTTT.

Here the CDR3 reads CASSHWPGQGDTEAFF. The DNA of the CDR3 is TGTGCCAGCAGCCACTGGCCGGGACAGGGAGATACTGAAGCTTTCTTT. The rearrangement uses TRBV14 and TRBJ1-1; the match to TRBD1 covers 9 bases. The V and J ends lost 3 bases and 5 bases, in that order; junction bases with no gene match: 10. CDR1 is SGHDN, CDR2 FVKESK, per germline. CDR3 length equals 16 residues.

In this sample, this clone turned up once. The V and J genes are TRBV6-5 and TRBJ2-7, with 7 bases fitting TRBD2. Losses at the gene ends were 7 bases for V and 3 bases for J; bases not matched to a gene: 3. Germline V gene lookup returns CDR1 MNHEY and CDR2 SVGAGI. The CDR3 loop spans 12 amino acids. The chain's CDR3 is CASIASGYEQYF. In DNA form, the CDR3 reads TGTGCCAGCATTGCTAGCGGCTACGAGCAGTACTTC.

The genes are TRBV25-1 and TRBJ2-7; 11 nucleotides line up with TRBD2. There are 17 residues in the CDR3. Trimming removed 3 bases from V and 2 bases from J; junction bases left unmatched: 9. Per the germline V gene, CDR1 is MGHDK and CDR2 is SYGVNS. The CDR3 DNA follows: TGTGCCAGCAGTGAGGAACTAGCGGGAGCCCTAACCTACGAGCAGTACTTC. Its translation is CASSEELAGALTYEQYF.

J is TRBJ1-4 and V is TRBV10-3; D remains ambiguous. Germline loops: CDR1 ENHRY, CDR2 SYGVKD. Between the trimmed V and J ends, which lost 8 bases and 6 bases, there was a span of 13 bases. The CDR3 has 13 residues. The CDR3, as DNA: TGTGCCATCTCCGAGTTGATGGATGAAAAACTGTTTTTT. As protein: CAISELMDEKLFF.

This chain links TRBV19 with TRBJ2-3; 11 bases line up with TRBD2. CDR1 is LNHDA, CDR2 SQIVND, per germline (reference sequence). The V segment lost 4 bases and the J segment 5 bases; nucleotides outside the gene matches: 8. The CDR3 contains 16 residues. This CDR3 is CASSTWTSGLEDTQYF. The CDR3 coding sequence is TGTGCCAGTAGTACTTGGACTAGCGGGCTGGAAGATACGCAGTATTTT. The whole variable domain, remainder taken from reference TRBV19 and TRBJ2-3, is DGGITQSPKYLFRKEGQNVTLSCEQNLNHDAMYWYRQDPGQGLRLIYYSQIVNDFQKGDIAEGYSVSREKKESFPLTVTSAQKNPTAFYLCASSTWTSGLEDTQYFGPGTRLTVL.

The J gene is TRBJ1-3, the V gene TRBV7-2; 7 bases align to TRBD1. V lost 3 bases and J lost 1; bases outside the gene matches: 3. CDR1 is SGHTA, CDR2 FQGNSA, per germline. The CDR3 spans 15 residues. The CDR3 DNA follows: TGTGCCAGCAGCTTCCAGGGACAGTCTGGAAACACCATATATTTT. It is translated as CASSFQGQSGNTIYF.

The V and J genes are TRBV24-1 and TRBJ2-5, with 8 bases lining up with TRBD2. Germline V lookup: CDR1 KGHDR, CDR2 SFDVKD. There are 16 residues in the CDR3. With 1 base clipped from V and 5 bases from J, the junction kept 8 bases outside the gene matches. CDR3: CATSDFSGADSETQYF. DNA of the CDR3: TGTGCCACCAGTGATTTTAGCGGGGCCGATAGTGAGACCCAGTACTTC.

The J gene is TRBJ1-5, the V gene TRBV6-5; D unclear. The CDR3 is made up of 12 amino acids. V dropped 7 bases and J dropped 9 bases, with 13 bases sitting between them. Germline V gene data show CDR1 as MNHEY and CDR2 as SVGAGI. The CDR3 bases are TGTGCCAGCACCGTGGCCGCCGCGCCCCAGCATTTT. Its translation: CASTVAAAPQHF.

This clone was counted once. The V gene is TRBV3-1 (or the pseudogene TRBV3-2), the J gene TRBJ2-7; TRBD2 matches 7 bases. This CDR3 has 15 residues. CDR1 and CDR2 (germline): LGHDT, YNNKEL (reference sequence). Trimming at V came to 7 bases and at J to 3 bases, leaving 12 bases not matched to a gene. The DNA for the CDR3 is TGTGCCAGCACCCTTCAGGGCGGGAGCATCTACGAGCAGTACTTC. Protein: CASTLQGGSIYEQYF.